Listed here are 11 T cell receptor beta chains from one sample, sequenced in a study of a mutant IDH1 vaccine in newly diagnosed glioma. Time point specified: baseline, week 1 (first vaccination visit). Treatment in this sample: pre-vaccination baseline after standard-of-care therapy. Only in-frame clones appear in the TCRdb table, and some are missing; sequencing was by immunoSEQ multiplex PCR. The table records roughly 86,000 clones, around three quarters of them present only once. Sequences were derived from PBMCs, sampled from a glioma patient treated with radiotherapy, temozolomide or both. The origin of the receptors is a middle-aged man with glioma.

The gene calls are TRBV7-2 and TRBJ1-5, with 8 bases lining up with TRBD1. This CDR3 comprises 15 residues. With 2 bases clipped from V and 7 bases from J, the junction kept 7 bases outside the gene matches. CDR1 and CDR2 (germline): SGHTA, FQGNSA. Here the CDR3 reads CASSLSTGENQPQHF. The CDR3 bases are TGTGCCAGCAGCTTATCGACAGGGGAAAACCAGCCCCAGCATTTT. The full variable domain, rest sourced from reference TRBV7-2 and TRBJ1-5, is GAGVSQSPSNKVTEKGKDVELRCDPISGHTALYWYRQSLGQGLEFLIYFQGNSAPDKSGLPSDRFSAERTGGSVSTLTIQRTQQEDSAVYLCASSLSTGENQPQHFGDGTRLSIL.

The genes are TRBV5-6 and TRBJ2-7; 8 bases fit TRBD1. The CDR3 is 14 residues long. Germline V lookup: CDR1 SGHDT, CDR2 YYEEEE. Trimming took 0 bases from V and 3 from J; bases not matched to a gene: 2. CDR3 residues: CASSLGTGFYEQYF. CDR3 bases: TGTGCCAGCAGCTTGGGGACAGGGTTCTACGAGCAGTACTTC.

The chain carries TRBV7-9 and TRBJ2-1; D remains ambiguous. The CDR3 sequence is 17 residues long. V was trimmed by 2 bases and J by 0 bases, leaving 14 bases between them. Germline V gene sequence: CDR1 SEHNR, CDR2 FQNEAQ (reference sequence). DNA of the CDR3: TGTGCCAGCAGCTTATTGACGCTCCTGAGCTCCTACAATGAGCAGTTCTTC. Translation: CASSLLTLLSSYNEQFF.

The genes are TRBV6-6 and TRBJ2-2; no definite D call. Germline V gene sequence: CDR1 MNHNY, CDR2 SVGAGI (reference sequence). The V end lost 0 bases, the J end lost 1 base, and 6 bases lay between the germline ends. The CDR3 has 15 residues. The DNA for the CDR3 is TGTGCCAGCAGTTACTCGGGCATGAACACCGGGGAGCTGTTTTTT. Its translation is CASSYSGMNTGELFF.

Regarding this clone: Relative to the germline gene, one junction end is altered; a read error may explain this. This rearrangement joins TRBV27 to TRBJ1-1; 9 nucleotides line up with TRBD1. Germline V lookup: CDR1 MNHEY, CDR2 SMNVEV (reference sequence). The CDR3 is 16 residues long. DNA for the CDR3: TGTGCCAGCAGTTACGACAGGGGGTCGGTGAAGACTGAAGCTTTCTTT. Amino acids: CASSYDRGSVKTEAFF.

The chain couples TRBV11-2 to TRBJ2-7; possible D gene TRBD2, 5 bases. The ends were cut back, 1 base at V and 0 bases at J, with 10 bases in the middle. The CDR3 has 15 residues. The germline V gene has CDR1 SGHAT and CDR2 FQNNGV. The chain's CDR3 is CASSLARASSYEQYF. In nucleotides, the CDR3 is TGTGCCAGCAGCTTAGCGAGGGCCAGCTCCTACGAGCAGTACTTC.

This clone was counted between two and nine times. The rearrangement links TRBV2 to TRBJ1-5; 7 bases are shared with TRBD1. After removal of 5 bases from V and 2 bases from J, the junction contained 3 bases not matched to a gene. Germline V gene sequence: CDR1 SNHLY, CDR2 FYNNEI. The CDR3 consists of 14 residues. Here the CDR3 DNA reads TGTGCCAGCAGTCCTGACAGGGGCAATCAGCCCCAGCATTTT. It specifies CASSPDRGNQPQHF.

Here the CDR3 reads CAISGGGGSYNEQFF. In DNA, the CDR3 is TGTGCCATCAGTGGAGGCGGGGGCTCCTACAATGAGCAGTTCTTC. The gene calls are TRBV10-3 and TRBJ2-1; TRBD2 aligns across 7 bases. CDR1 is ENHRY, CDR2 SYGVKD, per germline. The CDR3 consists of 15 residues. With 4 bases clipped from V and 0 bases from J, the junction kept 3 bases outside the gene matches.

This chain connects TRBV7-2 to TRBJ1-4; D gene uncertain. V lost 0 bases and J 6 bases, leaving 11 bases between the germline ends. CDR1 is SGHTA and CDR2 is FQGNSA in the germline V gene. CDR3 length equals 15 residues. The CDR3 coding sequence is TGTGCCAGCAGCTTAGCGGCCAGGAAGGATGAAAAACTGTTTTTT. Protein sequence: CASSLAARKDEKLFF.

The V call is TRBV11-2, the J call TRBJ2-1, with D perhaps TRBD2 (5 bases). V shed 0 bases and J shed 4 bases, with 13 bases lying between them. CDR1 is SGHAT and CDR2 is FQNNGV in the germline V gene. CDR3 size: 16 residues. CDR3 amino acids: CASSLDAGVVYNEQFF. The CDR3 DNA is TGTGCCAGCAGCTTAGACGCCGGGGTCGTATACAATGAGCAGTTCTTC.

The chain joins TRBV6-5 to TRBJ1-1, with a possible D match to TRBD1 (5 bases). Between the trimmed V and J ends, which lost 6 bases and 5 bases, there was a span of 16 bases. The CDR3 consists of 14 residues. Per the germline V gene, CDR1 is MNHEY and CDR2 is SVGAGI. CDR3 DNA: TGTGCCAGCAGCCGACGTGGGGGTTTGACTGAAGCTTTCTTT. It encodes CASSRRGGLTEAFF.